These 20 T cell receptor beta chains came from one sample sequenced in a study of regulatory T cells in long-lasting Graves disease. Time point given: newly diagnosed GD, antithyroid drugs for less than 3 months. Isolated PBMC RNA provided the starting material for the TCR library. Assembly of TCR beta libraries relied on iRepertoire HTBI primers together with Arm-PCR of CDR3 regions. TCRdb re-analysed the multiplex PCR reads in MiXCR, keeping a single row per CDR3 protein. The sample yields about 240,000 distinct CDR3 sequences, around 20% seen once. The material was peripheral blood mononuclear cells (PBMCs), obtained at new diagnosis, from a patient treated with antithyroid drugs. Every receptor here comes from a female donor with Graves disease.

This clonotype was found a few times. This clone may be a read error of a much larger clone one base away. The CDR3 ends on some other residue instead of the conserved phenylalanine or tryptophan, so this is likely a read error. The J gene is TRBJ1-1, the V gene TRBV20-1, with D perhaps matching TRBD1 (5 bases). Germline V lookup: CDR1 DFQATT, CDR2 SNEGSKA (reference sequence). V dropped 3 bases and J dropped 4 bases, with 9 bases sitting between them. The CDR3 has 12 amino acids. The CDR3, as DNA: TGCAGTGCTAGTCACGGGGGCACTGAAGCTTTCCTT. Translated, it gives CSASHGGTEAFL.

Remarks on this clonotype: This may be a read error, as it is one base from a much larger clone. This chain uses TRBV9 with TRBJ2-2, with 8 bases lining up with TRBD1. Per germline, CDR1 SGDLS and CDR2 YYNGEE. The J segment lost 4 bases and the V segment lost 6 bases, leaving 5 bases of the junction unmatched. The CDR3 has 14 residues. Written as DNA, the CDR3 is TGTGCCAGCATGAGGACAGGGATCACCGGGGAGCTGTTTTTT. Encoded protein: CASMRTGITGELFF.

The CDR3 region is CASGLVSLGGGSSYEQYF. The CDR3 DNA reads as TGTGCTAGTGGTTTGGTATCGTTGGGTGGCGGGAGCTCCTACGAGCAGTACTTC. The rearrangement uses TRBV12-5 and TRBJ2-7, with 7 positions matching TRBD2. The germline gives CDR1 LGHNT, CDR2 FRNRAP. The CDR3 runs to 18 residues. Trimming took 0 bases from V and 0 from J; bases not matched to a gene: 11.

This clonotype was seen at least ten times. V usage is TRBV12-3 or TRBV12-4 and J usage is TRBJ2-5; maybe TRBD1 (6 bases). Trimming took 6 bases from V and 3 from J, leaving 20 bases between them. The length of the CDR3 is 16 residues. CDR3 bases: TGTGCCAGCAGCCCCTTCTCAGGGGTGAGAAAAGAGACCCAGTACTTC. It is translated as CASSPFSGVRKETQYF.

This clonotype was picked up many times. The chain employs TRBV12-3 or TRBV12-4 and TRBJ1-1, with TRBD1 as a possible D gene (6 bases). Trimming pared 5 bases from V and 4 bases from J, leaving 14 bases between. The CDR3 is made up of 14 amino acids. The CDR3 reads CASSGGTIFTEAFF. The CDR3 DNA sequence: TGTGCCAGCAGTGGGGGGACAATTTTCACTGAAGCTTTCTTT.

This clonotype appeared a few times. This sequence joins TRBV4-2 and TRBJ1-3; D may be TRBD1 (5 bases). Trimming removed 0 bases from V and 2 bases from J, with 11 bases in between. Germline assignment: CDR1 LGHNA and CDR2 YNFKEQ. The CDR3 is 16 amino acids. CDR3 loop: CASSQEAGPTGNTIYF. In DNA form, the CDR3 reads TGTGCCAGCAGCCAAGAGGCGGGGCCGACTGGAAACACCATATATTTT.

This clonotype has just one count. It is likely a read error: a sequence one base away is far more abundant. This chain links TRBV10-3 with TRBJ2-7; 11 nucleotides align to TRBD2. The J call may be faulty, since TRBJ2-1 better matches the DNA end. CDR3 length equals 21 residues. The germline gives CDR1 ENHRY, CDR2 SYGVKD. CDR3 sequence reads: CAISDSSLAGERGTSYNEQFF. In DNA form, the CDR3 reads TGTGCCATCAGTGATTCTTCACTAGCGGGAGAACGGGGGACCTCCTACAATGAGCAGTTCTTC.

V and J are TRBV20-1 and TRBJ2-1, with 11 bases aligning to TRBD2. Germline CDR1 DFQATT, CDR2 SNEGSKA (reference sequence). There are 13 residues in the CDR3. V gave up 5 bases and J gave up 5 bases; unmatched junction bases: 2. The CDR3 sequence is CSAETSGDNEQFF. CDR3 in DNA: TGCAGTGCTGAGACTAGCGGGGACAATGAGCAGTTCTTC.

This clonotype was counted many times. This chain uses TRBV4-2 with TRBJ1-5; tentative D call: TRBD1 (5 bases). Germline-derived CDR1 and CDR2 are LGHNA and YNFKEQ. Trimming removed 0 bases from V and 0 bases from J, with 12 bases in between. The CDR3 is 17 residues long. CDR3 sequence: CASSQDRGGDSNQPQHF. CDR3 nucleotide sequence: TGTGCCAGCAGCCAAGACCGGGGGGGAGATAGCAATCAGCCCCAGCATTTT.

The table lists this clonotype with a few counts. CDR3 nucleotide sequence: TGTGCCAGCAGCACCCACCGGGAGACCCAGTACTTC. Translated: CASSTHRETQYF. The rearrangement links TRBV7-9 to TRBJ2-5; no clear D. The CDR3 extends over 12 amino acids. Trimming left V 5 bases short and J 5 bases short, with 9 bases between. CDR1 and CDR2 from the germline V gene are SEHNR and FQNEAQ (reference sequence). Using reference TRBV7-9 and TRBJ2-5 for the parts outside the CDR3, the full variable domain is DTGVSQNPRHKITKRGQNVTFRCDPISEHNRLYWYRQTLGQGPEFLTYFQNEAQLEKSRLLSDRFSAERPKGSFSTLEIQRTEQGDSAMYLCASSTHRETQYFGPGTRLLVL.

This clonotype has at least ten counts. The chain links TRBV5-4 to TRBJ2-3; 13 positions agree with TRBD2. The germline V gene encodes CDR1 SGHNT and CDR2 YYREEE (reference sequence). The CDR3 contains 15 residues. The V segment lost 4 bases and the J segment 4 bases; nucleotides outside the gene matches: 3. CDR3 bases: TGTGCCAGCAGCCCTGGACTAGCGGGAGCAGATACGCAGTATTTT. The encoded protein is CASSPGLAGADTQYF.

The rearrangement links TRBV5-1 to TRBJ2-7; D is perhaps TRBD1 (6 bases). Trimming took off 0 bases at V and 7 bases at J, with 11 bases between the two ends. This CDR3 spans 13 amino acids. Germline CDR1 and CDR2: SGHRS and YFSETQ. The CDR3 sequence is CASSLDRDHEQYF. The CDR3 DNA sequence: TGCGCCAGCAGCTTGGACAGGGACCATGAGCAGTACTTC.

The J gene is TRBJ2-5, the V gene TRBV19; 8 bases fit TRBD1. Germline V gene data show CDR1 as LNHDA and CDR2 as SQIVND (reference sequence). CDR3 length: 15 residues. Trimming removed 3 bases from V and 5 bases from J; junction bases left unmatched: 8. CDR3 bases: TGTGCCAGTAGTATTTACGGACAGGGCGGCGAGACCCAGTACTTC. It codes for CASSIYGQGGETQYF.

The chain recombines TRBV6-1 with TRBJ1-6; maybe TRBD1 (5 bases). Trimming shortened V by 6 bases and J by 8 bases, and 14 bases separated the two germline ends. The CDR3 extends over 14 amino acids. CDR1 MNHNS and CDR2 SASEGT come from the germline V gene. The CDR3 DNA reads as TGTGCCAGCAGCGCCTCGGGGGGTTATTCACCCCTCCACTTT. This translates into CASSASGGYSPLHF.

This clonotype has a count of ten or more. The V gene is TRBV2, the J gene TRBJ2-2; the D is unclear. The CDR3 sequence is 15 residues long. CDR1 and CDR2 from the germline V gene are SNHLY and FYNNEI. Trimming took off 0 bases at V and 1 base at J, with 6 bases between the two ends. The CDR3 spells CASSEAQQNTGELFF. The CDR3 region has the DNA TGTGCCAGCAGTGAAGCGCAACAGAACACCGGGGAGCTGTTTTTT.

This clonotype was counted ten times or more. J is TRBJ2-1 and V is TRBV20-1; 12 nucleotides match TRBD2. This CDR3 spans 17 amino acids. The V segment lost 2 bases and the J segment 3 bases; nucleotides outside the gene matches: 8. Germline CDR1 is DFQATT and CDR2 is SNEGSKA (reference sequence). DNA of the CDR3: TGCAGTGCTAGATCGTCTAGCGGGAGGGGGTACTACAATGAGCAGTTCTTC. Its translation is CSARSSSGRGYYNEQFF.

This clonotype was seen ten or more times. The CDR3 DNA reads as TGTGCCACCAGTGATCTGGGTTACGAGCAGTACTTC. Translated: CATSDLGYEQYF. V and J are TRBV24-1 and TRBJ2-7; no firm D call. This CDR3 has 12 amino acids. V was cut by 3 bases and J by 4 bases, with 6 bases left in between. Germline V lookup: CDR1 KGHDR, CDR2 SFDVKD.

This clonotype has ten or more counts. The rearrangement joins TRBV3-1 to TRBJ1-2, with 8 bases that match TRBD1. Losses at the gene ends were 4 bases for V and 6 bases for J; bases not matched to a gene: 4. The CDR3 is 13 residues long. The germline gives CDR1 LGHDT, CDR2 YNNKEL (reference sequence). The CDR3 DNA sequence: TGTGCCAGCAGCCCCTGGACAGGGCATGGCTACACCTTC. This sequence encodes CASSPWTGHGYTF. Combining the CDR3 with reference TRBV3-1 and TRBJ1-2 gives the whole variable domain DTAVSQTPKYLVTQMGNDKSIKCEQNLGHDTMYWYKQDSKKFLKIMFSYNNKELIINETVPNRFSPKSPDKAHLNLHINSLELGDSAVYFCASSPWTGHGYTFGSGTRLTVV.

This clonotype was picked up many times. CDR3: CASSLGRGADTDTQYF. The CDR3 DNA sequence: TGTGCCAGCAGCTTAGGGCGGGGGGCCGACACAGATACGCAGTATTTT. The rearrangement joins TRBV7-9 to TRBJ2-3, with 8 bases identical to TRBD2. With V trimmed by 1 base and J by 2 bases, 5 bases remained unmatched. This CDR3 has 16 residues. Germline CDR1 reads SEHNR; CDR2 reads FQNEAQ (reference sequence).

In its sample, this clonotype was seen once. One base separates it from a far larger clone, so it is likely a read error. Here the CDR3 omits its conserved ending phenylalanine or tryptophan, so a read error is the likely source. V usage is TRBV2 and J usage is TRBJ2-5; the D gene could be TRBD1 or TRBD2 (5 bases each). The V and J ends lost 6 bases and 5 bases respectively, with 10 bases between them. The V gene's germline CDR1 is SNHLY and CDR2 FYNNEI. The CDR3 totals 12 residues. In DNA, the CDR3 is TGTGCCAGCAGCTTATGGGGGGAGACCCAGTACTCC. Translating gives CASSLWGETQYS.